One and the same sample provided the 27 T cell receptor beta chains below, sequenced in a study of response to subunit inactivated influenza vaccine. MiXCR, run by TCRdb on the RT-PCR reads, gives a single entry per CDR3 protein. Of 650,000 to 800,000 distinct CDR3 sequences in the sample, approximately 15% were seen once. Here the sequenced sample was PBMCs from blood, taken 14 to 15 days before vaccination. The receptors originated from a man aged 45-60 years who received an inactivated influenza vaccine.

This clonotype was detected only a few times. The chain is built from TRBV20-1 and TRBJ1-2; the D gene is possibly TRBD1 (6 bases). The CDR3 runs to 16 residues. Germline values: CDR1 DFQATT, CDR2 SNEGSKA (reference sequence). With 0 bases removed from V and 7 bases from J, the gap between germline ends came to 21 bases. CDR3 nucleotides: TGCAGTGCTAGAGATTCCCAGCGGCTCGGGGGGCCTGGCTACACCTTC. Amino acid sequence: CSARDSQRLGGPGYTF.

The chain combines TRBV7-9 with TRBJ1-6; D remains ambiguous. The V and J ends lost 5 bases and 8 bases respectively, with 13 bases between them. This CDR3 region has 14 residues. Germline V gene sequence: CDR1 SEHNR, CDR2 FQNEAQ (reference sequence). Here the CDR3 DNA reads TGTGCCAGCAGCACGTCGGACTTTCATTCACCCCTCCACTTT. It yields the protein CASSTSDFHSPLHF.

The gene calls are TRBV7-9 and TRBJ1-2; 7 bases agree with TRBD1. Germline CDR1 is SEHNR and CDR2 is FQNEAQ (reference sequence). The CDR3 covers 15 residues. The V segment lost 4 bases and the J segment 7 bases; nucleotides outside the gene matches: 12. The chain's CDR3 is CASSSGLGGLGGYTF. CDR3 bases: TGTGCCAGCAGCTCCGGGCTAGGGGGCTTAGGTGGCTACACCTTC.

The chain links TRBV29-1 to TRBJ2-3; 8 nucleotides match TRBD2. The germline CDR1 and CDR2 sequences are SQVTM and ANQGSEA. The junction had 9 bases not matched to a gene; V was cut back by 3 bases and J by 4 bases. The CDR3 runs 15 residues. In DNA form, the CDR3 reads TGCAGCGTTGATTATGCGGGAGGTATCCCAGATACGCAGTATTTT. Protein: CSVDYAGGIPDTQYF.

This clonotype was recorded a few times. The chain links TRBV20-1 to TRBJ2-7; TRBD2 might be the D (5 bases). Germline loops: CDR1 DFQATT, CDR2 SNEGSKA (reference sequence). V shed 5 bases and J shed 7 bases, with 12 bases lying between them. The CDR3 extends over 11 amino acids. In DNA form, the CDR3 reads TGCAGTGCTGGACGGACTGGTGAGCAGTACTTC. Amino acid sequence: CSAGRTGEQYF.

This clonotype was found a few times. V and J are TRBV6-1 and TRBJ2-7, with TRBD2 matching 10 bases. CDR3 length equals 14 residues. The junction had 4 bases not matched to a gene; V was cut back by 4 bases and J by 4 bases. The V gene's germline CDR1 is MNHNS and CDR2 SASEGT. CDR3 DNA: TGTGCCAGCAGTGTTACTAGCGGGGTTTACGAGCAGTACTTC. This sequence encodes CASSVTSGVYEQYF.

This clonotype was observed a few times. The rearrangement links TRBV5-5 to TRBJ2-7, with D unresolved. The CDR3 length is 14 residues. Trimming took off 2 bases at V and 4 bases at J, with 13 bases between the two ends. From germline, CDR1 is SGHKS and CDR2 YYEKEE (reference sequence). The CDR3 bases are TGTGCCAGCAGCTTTATTATTCAAGGATACGAGCAGTACTTC. Translated: CASSFIIQGYEQYF. The full variable domain, in which reference TRBV5-5 and TRBJ2-7 provide the parts outside the CDR3, is DAGVTQSPTHLIKTRGQQVTLRCSPISGHKSVSWYQQVLGQGPQFIFQYYEKEERGRGNFPDRFSARQFPNYSSELNVNALLLGDSALYLCASSFIIQGYEQYFGPGTRLTVT.

The chain recombines TRBV5-1 with TRBJ2-1; D unclear. Germline CDR1 reads SGHRS; CDR2 reads YFSETQ. The CDR3 contains 13 residues. Trimming removed 4 bases at V and 8 bases at J, with 13 bases between. The DNA for the CDR3 is TGCGCCAGCAGCCCCCTCGGTGTGTATGAGCAGTTCTTC. Translation: CASSPLGVYEQFF.

This clonotype was found many times. The chain couples TRBV6-6 to TRBJ2-3, with D uncertain. CDR1 is MNHNY, CDR2 SVGAGI, per germline (reference sequence). Trimming took off 8 bases at V and 3 bases at J, with 3 bases between the two ends. This CDR3 has 10 residues. This CDR3 reads CASGTDTQYF. The CDR3 bases are TGTGCCAGCGGGACAGATACGCAGTATTTT.

This clonotype was observed at least ten times. This chain uses TRBV7-8 with TRBJ1-2; no clear D. This CDR3 spans 17 amino acids. Germline V gene data show CDR1 as SGHVS and CDR2 as FQNEAQ. Trimming removed 5 bases at V and 4 bases at J, with 23 bases between. The CDR3 sequence: CASSAWTDTPLGYGYTF. In nucleotides, the CDR3 is TGTGCCAGCAGCGCCTGGACGGATACACCCTTAGGCTATGGCTACACCTTC.

This clonotype was picked up a small number of times. V and J are TRBV5-1 and TRBJ2-3, with 16 nucleotides matching TRBD2. J was trimmed by 0 bases and V by 4 bases; bases with no gene match: 8. Per the germline V gene, CDR1 is SGHRS and CDR2 is YFSETQ. The CDR3 extends over 19 amino acids. The chain's CDR3 is CASSKAGTSGRASTDTQYF. CDR3 DNA sequence: TGCGCCAGCAGCAAGGCCGGGACTAGCGGGAGGGCCAGCACAGATACGCAGTATTTT. Using reference TRBV5-1 and TRBJ2-3 for the parts outside the CDR3, the full variable domain is KAGVTQTPRYLIKTRGQQVTLSCSPISGHRSVSWYQQTPGQGLQFLFEYFSETQRNKGNFPGRFSGRQFSNSRSEMNVSTLELGDSALYLCASSKAGTSGRASTDTQYFGPGTRLTVL.

V and J are TRBV7-2 and TRBJ2-5; maybe TRBD2 (5 bases). Per the germline V gene, CDR1 is SGHTA and CDR2 is FQGNSA. The CDR3 has 15 residues. Trimming left V 5 bases short and J 0 bases short, with 13 bases between. CDR3 DNA: TGTGCCAGCAGCCCCCTCTGGGAGTACCAAGAGACCCAGTACTTC. It is translated as CASSPLWEYQETQYF.

The chain couples TRBV9 to TRBJ2-5, with 7 bases matching TRBD1. The trim removed 2 bases at V and 2 bases at J, leaving 3 bases unmatched. The CDR3 spans 14 residues. Germline V CDR1 and CDR2: SGDLS, YYNGEE. CDR3: CASSVGTAQETQYF. The CDR3 nucleotides read TGTGCCAGCAGCGTCGGGACAGCACAAGAGACCCAGTACTTC.

This clonotype was seen a few times. This chain joins TRBV14 and TRBJ2-2, with D hard to call. CDR3 length: 14 amino acids. Trimming cost V 2 bases and J 2 bases, with 6 bases left between them. From germline, CDR1 is SGHDN and CDR2 FVKESK. The CDR3 reads CASSQIINTGELFF. The DNA of the CDR3 is TGTGCCAGCAGCCAAATAATCAACACCGGGGAGCTGTTTTTT.

In its sample, this clonotype was seen a few times. V usage is TRBV2 and J usage is TRBJ2-1, with TRBD1 matching over 8 bases. With 8 bases clipped from V and 2 bases from J, the junction kept 8 bases outside the gene matches. The CDR3 loop spans 15 amino acids. The germline gives CDR1 SNHLY, CDR2 FYNNEI. The CDR3 loop reads CASAFQGAPYNEQFF. In DNA, the CDR3 is TGTGCCAGCGCGTTTCAGGGGGCCCCCTACAATGAGCAGTTCTTC.

The CDR3 here is CAYRPQISTDTQYF. The DNA of the CDR3 is TGTGCCTACCGGCCGCAGATTTCCACAGATACGCAGTATTTT. The gene calls are TRBV30 and TRBJ2-3; D is ambiguous. Germline V gene data show CDR1 as GTSNPN and CDR2 as SVGIG (reference sequence). Trimming pared 7 bases from V and 2 bases from J, leaving 16 bases between. This CDR3 has 14 amino acids.

Remarks on this clonotype: At one of its ends the junction is not consistent with the germline gene, which may arise from a read error. The V gene is TRBV20-1, the J gene TRBJ2-7, with 11 nucleotides matching TRBD2. The germline V gene encodes CDR1 DFQATT and CDR2 SNEGSKA (reference sequence). The CDR3 is 17 amino acids. CDR3: CSARGLLSGRAYHEQYF. The CDR3 DNA is TGCAGCGCTAGAGGGCTCCTTAGCGGGAGGGCCTACCACGAGCAGTACTTC.

As for this clonotype: This could be a read error, since a much larger clone is one nucleotide away. Written as DNA, the CDR3 is TGTGCCAGCAGTTTTCGATGGCGGCGCGAGGAGCAGTTCTTC. It encodes CASSFRWRREEQFF. This rearrangement joins TRBV28 to TRBJ2-1; no clear D gene. The CDR3 runs to 14 residues. The V gene's germline CDR1 is MDHEN and CDR2 SYDVKM. V gave up 3 bases and J gave up 10 bases, with 16 bases separating them.

This clonotype was recorded a few times. The chain employs TRBV7-9 and TRBJ1-1, with no clear D. The germline gives CDR1 SEHNR, CDR2 FQNEAQ (reference sequence). The CDR3 is 14 amino acids. V dropped 1 base and J dropped 1 base, with 7 bases sitting between them. The DNA of the CDR3 is TGTGCCAGCAGCTTAGGATGGGAGAACACTGAAGCTTTCTTT. Amino acid sequence: CASSLGWENTEAFF.

A few counts support this clonotype. The genes are TRBV29-1 and TRBJ2-2, with 9 bases aligning to TRBD1. Looked up from germline, CDR1 is SQVTM and CDR2 is ANQGSEA. CDR3 size: 13 residues. CDR3 in amino acids: CSAPGQGTGELFF. CDR3 DNA sequence: TGCAGTGCTCCGGGACAGGGAACCGGGGAGCTGTTTTTT.

V and J are TRBV12-3 or TRBV12-4 and TRBJ1-2, with 7 bases lining up with TRBD1. V was pared by 5 bases and J by 2 bases, with 14 bases of the junction left unmatched. This CDR3 is 17 amino acids long. CDR3 sequence (DNA): TGTGCCAGCAGTGCTAGTTATGGACAGGCTTCCAACTATGGCTACACCTTC. Protein product: CASSASYGQASNYGYTF.

This clonotype was observed a handful of times. This rearrangement joins TRBV5-6 to TRBJ1-5; D possibly corresponds to TRBD1 (5 bases). The CDR3 has 15 amino acids. V was pared by 3 bases and J by 0 bases, with 10 bases between. Germline V CDR1 and CDR2: SGHDT, YYEEEE. Here the CDR3 reads CASSWGPDSNQPQHF. The CDR3 DNA is TGTGCCAGCAGCTGGGGCCCAGATAGCAATCAGCCCCAGCATTTT.

The rearrangement links TRBV30 to TRBJ2-3; 7 nucleotides agree with TRBD2. Trimming took 4 bases from V and 0 from J; bases not matched to a gene: 10. Germline CDR1 is GTSNPN and CDR2 is SVGIG (reference sequence). The length of the CDR3 is 16 residues. CDR3 in DNA: TGTGCCTGGATAAAAGCTAGCGGCACTAGCACAGATACGCAGTATTTT. Protein: CAWIKASGTSTDTQYF.

This clonotype appeared a few times. V usage is TRBV4-3 and J usage is TRBJ2-1, with 10 bases that match TRBD1. Germline CDR1 reads LGHNA; CDR2 reads YSLEER. V lost 4 bases to trimming and J lost 5 bases; unmatched junction nucleotides: 5. The CDR3 runs 15 residues. The DNA of the CDR3 is TGCGCCAGCAGCCCACAGGGGACAGGGGACAATGAGCAGTTCTTC. It codes for CASSPQGTGDNEQFF.

This clonotype has just a few counts. V gene TRBV14 combines with J gene TRBJ2-5; 8 bases line up with TRBD2. The CDR3 contains 15 residues. V was clipped by 0 bases and J by 2 bases; unmatched bases: 2. The germline V gene encodes CDR1 SGHDN and CDR2 FVKESK. CDR3 in DNA: TGTGCCAGCAGCCAAGACGGGAGGGCTCAAGAGACCCAGTACTTC. The encoded protein is CASSQDGRAQETQYF.

This clonotype was seen repeatedly, ten times or more. The chain has TRBV7-6 and TRBJ1-5, with 7 bases that match TRBD1. CDR1 and CDR2 from the germline V gene are SGHVS and FNYEAQ. The CDR3 totals 15 residues. V shed 5 bases, J shed 4 bases, and the junction held 8 bases outside the gene matches. This CDR3 is CASSPGTEPNQPQHF. The CDR3 nucleotides read TGTGCCAGCAGCCCCGGGACAGAACCGAATCAGCCCCAGCATTTT.

This clonotype was counted between two and nine times. This rearrangement joins TRBV12-3 or TRBV12-4 to TRBJ2-2; possible D gene TRBD1, 6 bases. This CDR3 region has 14 residues. The V and J ends lost 6 bases and 6 bases respectively, with 14 bases between them. CDR3 in amino acids: CASSLTGQAGELFF. The CDR3 DNA follows: TGTGCCAGCAGCCTTACAGGGCAGGCCGGGGAGCTGTTTTTT.